The T cell receptor beta chain described here comes from a study of cytomegalovirus exposure and HLA in healthy donors. The V and J ends lost 5 bases and 1 base respectively, with 9 bases between them. Germline CDR1 reads MNHEY; CDR2 reads SVGAGI. The CDR3 loop spans 13 amino acids. Overall study findings and caveats: Across HLA loci, a later analysis found differing TCR association rates, with DRB1 most and HLA-C fewest.

Concerning this clone itself: Its antigen remains unidentified.

Primers included in the PCR were 60 Vbeta and 13 Jbeta primers. Sequencing used immunoSEQ multiplex PCR; TCRdb keeps in-frame clones, though not all of them. This sample has 160,000 or so clones, with approximately 80% found just once. The receptor was isolated from a male donor in good health and CMV-seropositive. The sample consisted of PBMCs. The chain joins TRBV6-5 to TRBJ2-7; no definite D call. This chain's CDR3 is CASSLAVSYEQYF. In DNA form, the CDR3 reads TGTGCCAGCAGTCTGGCGGTATCCTACGAGCAGTACTTC.